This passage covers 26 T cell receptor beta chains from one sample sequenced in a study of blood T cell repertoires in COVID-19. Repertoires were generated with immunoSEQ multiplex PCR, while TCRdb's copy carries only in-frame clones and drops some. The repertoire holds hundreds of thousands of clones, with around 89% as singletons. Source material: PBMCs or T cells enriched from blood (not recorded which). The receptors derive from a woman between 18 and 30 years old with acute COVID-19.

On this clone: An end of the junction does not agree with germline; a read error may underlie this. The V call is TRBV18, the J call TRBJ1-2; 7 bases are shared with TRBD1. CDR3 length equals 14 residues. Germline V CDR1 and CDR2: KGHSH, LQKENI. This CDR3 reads CASSPQGLGGGYTF. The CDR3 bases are TGTGCCAGCTCCCCACAGGGGCTGGGAGGTGGCTACACCTTC.

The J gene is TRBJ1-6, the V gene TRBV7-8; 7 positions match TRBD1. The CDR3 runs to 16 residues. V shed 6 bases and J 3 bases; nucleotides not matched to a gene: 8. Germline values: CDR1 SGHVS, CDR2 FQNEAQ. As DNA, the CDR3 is TGTGCCAGCAGTTTCGGGACAGCAAACTATAATTCACCCCTCCACTTT. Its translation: CASSFGTANYNSPLHF.

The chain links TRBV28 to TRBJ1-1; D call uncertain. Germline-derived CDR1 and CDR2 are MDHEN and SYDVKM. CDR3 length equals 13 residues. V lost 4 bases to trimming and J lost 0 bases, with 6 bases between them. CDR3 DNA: TGTGCCAGCAGTTCCGACATGAACACTGAAGCTTTCTTT. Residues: CASSSDMNTEAFF. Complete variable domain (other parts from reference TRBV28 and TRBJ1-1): DVKVTQSSRYLVKRTGEKVFLECVQDMDHENMFWYRQDPGLGLRLIYFSYDVKMKEKGDIPEGYSVSREKKERFSLILESASTNQTSMYLCASSSDMNTEAFFGQGTRLTVV.

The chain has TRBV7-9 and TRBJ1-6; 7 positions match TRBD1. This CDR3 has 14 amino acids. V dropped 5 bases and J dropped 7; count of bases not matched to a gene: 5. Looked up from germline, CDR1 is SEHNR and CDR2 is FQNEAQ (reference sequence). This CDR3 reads CASSPTGINSPLHF. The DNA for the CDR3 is TGTGCCAGCAGCCCGACAGGGATAAATTCACCCCTCCACTTT.

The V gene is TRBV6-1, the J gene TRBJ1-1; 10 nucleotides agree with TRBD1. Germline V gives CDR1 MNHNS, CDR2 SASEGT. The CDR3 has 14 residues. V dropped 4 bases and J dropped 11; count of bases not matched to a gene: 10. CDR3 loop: CASSGFGQGGKAFF. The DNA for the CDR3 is TGTGCCAGCAGTGGTTTTGGACAGGGGGGGAAGGCTTTCTTT.

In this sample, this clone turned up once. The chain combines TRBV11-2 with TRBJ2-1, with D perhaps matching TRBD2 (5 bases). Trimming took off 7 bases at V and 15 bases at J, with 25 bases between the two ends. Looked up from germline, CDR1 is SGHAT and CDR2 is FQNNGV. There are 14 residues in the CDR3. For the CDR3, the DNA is TGTGCCAGCACCCCGGAGGACCCCCAGCCCTACAGGTTCTTC. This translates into CASTPEDPQPYRFF.

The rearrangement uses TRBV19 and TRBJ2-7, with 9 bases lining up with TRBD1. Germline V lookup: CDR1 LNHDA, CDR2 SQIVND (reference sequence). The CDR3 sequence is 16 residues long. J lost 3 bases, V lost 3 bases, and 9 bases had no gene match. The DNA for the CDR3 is TGTGCCAGTAGTATGGGGACAGGGAATCTTCGCTACGAGCAGTACTTC. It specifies CASSMGTGNLRYEQYF.

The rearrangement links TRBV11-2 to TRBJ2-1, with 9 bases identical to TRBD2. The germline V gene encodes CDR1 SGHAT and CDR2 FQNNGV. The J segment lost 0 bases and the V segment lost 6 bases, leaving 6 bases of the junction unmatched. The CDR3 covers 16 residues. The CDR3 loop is CASRPLAGSSYNEQFF. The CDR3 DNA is TGTGCCAGCAGACCTCTAGCGGGGAGCTCCTACAATGAGCAGTTCTTC.

The CDR3 DNA sequence: TGCGCCAGCAGCCAAGATGCGAGACAGGGCTACGAGCAGTACTTC. Encoded protein: CASSQDARQGYEQYF. The genes are TRBV4-1 and TRBJ2-7, with 7 bases matching TRBD1. Per the germline V gene, CDR1 is MGHRA and CDR2 is YSYEKL. The CDR3 is 15 residues long. J lost 3 bases, V lost 0 bases, and 5 bases had no gene match.

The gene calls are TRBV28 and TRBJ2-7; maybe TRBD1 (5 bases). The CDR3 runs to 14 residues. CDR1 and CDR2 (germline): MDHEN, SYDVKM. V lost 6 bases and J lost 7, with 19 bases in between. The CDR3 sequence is CASRGLSGVGEQYF. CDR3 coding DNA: TGTGCCAGCAGGGGGCTGAGTGGCGTGGGTGAGCAGTACTTC.

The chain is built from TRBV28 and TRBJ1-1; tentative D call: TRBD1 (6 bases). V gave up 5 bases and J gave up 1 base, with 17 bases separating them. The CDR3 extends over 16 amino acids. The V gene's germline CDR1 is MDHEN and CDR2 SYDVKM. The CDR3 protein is CASSVAGTKSNTEAFF. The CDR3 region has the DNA TGTGCCAGCAGTGTCGCCGGGACAAAATCGAACACTGAAGCTTTCTTT.

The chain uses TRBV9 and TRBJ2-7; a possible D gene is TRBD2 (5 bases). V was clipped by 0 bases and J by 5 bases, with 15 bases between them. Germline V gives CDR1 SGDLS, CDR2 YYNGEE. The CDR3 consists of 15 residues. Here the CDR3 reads CASSVDEGMGDEQYF. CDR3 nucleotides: TGTGCCAGCAGCGTAGATGAGGGAATGGGTGACGAGCAGTACTTC.

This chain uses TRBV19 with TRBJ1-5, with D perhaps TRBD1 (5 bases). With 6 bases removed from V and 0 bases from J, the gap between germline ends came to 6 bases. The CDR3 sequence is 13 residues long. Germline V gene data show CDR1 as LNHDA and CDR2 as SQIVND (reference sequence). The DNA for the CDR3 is TGTGCCAGTAGACAGGATAGCAATCAGCCCCAGCATTTT. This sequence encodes CASRQDSNQPQHF.

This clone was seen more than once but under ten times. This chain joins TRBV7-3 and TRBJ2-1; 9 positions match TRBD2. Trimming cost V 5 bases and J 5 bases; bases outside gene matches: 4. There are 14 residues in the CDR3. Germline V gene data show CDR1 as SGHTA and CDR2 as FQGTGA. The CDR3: CASSPGTSNNEQFF. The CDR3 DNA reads TGTGCCAGCAGCCCCGGGACTAGCAACAATGAGCAGTTCTTC.

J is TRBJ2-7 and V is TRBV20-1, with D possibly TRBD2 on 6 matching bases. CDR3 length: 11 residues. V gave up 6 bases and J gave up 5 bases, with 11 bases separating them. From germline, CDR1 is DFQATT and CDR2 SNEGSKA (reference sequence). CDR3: CSAAGKNEQYF. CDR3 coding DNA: TGCAGTGCGGCGGGAAAGAACGAGCAGTACTTC.

Here the CDR3 DNA reads TGTGCCAGCAGCTCCCCCGCCAGGGGGGACACTGAAGCTTTCTTT. Its translation: CASSSPARGDTEAFF. The rearrangement uses TRBV11-2 and TRBJ1-1; the match to TRBD1 covers 7 bases. CDR3 length: 15 residues. The germline CDR1 and CDR2 sequences are SGHAT and FQNNGV. J gave up 3 bases and V 4 bases, and 8 bases lay outside the gene matches.

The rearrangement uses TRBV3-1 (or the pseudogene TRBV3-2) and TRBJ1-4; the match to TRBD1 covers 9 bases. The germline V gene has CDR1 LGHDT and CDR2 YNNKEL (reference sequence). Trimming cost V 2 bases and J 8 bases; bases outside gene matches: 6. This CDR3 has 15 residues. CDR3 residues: CASSQYGTGNEKLFF. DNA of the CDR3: TGTGCCAGCAGCCAATACGGGACAGGGAACGAAAAACTGTTTTTT.

This CDR3 is CASSSTSGIYEQYF. The CDR3 DNA reads TGTGCCAGCTCGTCGACTAGCGGGATCTACGAGCAGTACTTC. V is TRBV18 and J is TRBJ2-7; TRBD2 matches 11 bases. The CDR3 totals 14 residues. Trimming cost V 6 bases and J 3 bases; bases outside gene matches: 4. Germline V gives CDR1 KGHSH, CDR2 LQKENI.

CDR3 bases: TGTGCCAGTAGTATTGACAGCCCTGATGAAAAACTGTTTTTT. Translated: CASSIDSPDEKLFF. This sequence joins TRBV19 and TRBJ1-4; possible D gene TRBD1, 5 bases. Deletions cut 3 bases from V and 6 bases from J, with 11 bases between. Germline CDR1 and CDR2: LNHDA and SQIVND (reference sequence). The CDR3 has 14 residues.

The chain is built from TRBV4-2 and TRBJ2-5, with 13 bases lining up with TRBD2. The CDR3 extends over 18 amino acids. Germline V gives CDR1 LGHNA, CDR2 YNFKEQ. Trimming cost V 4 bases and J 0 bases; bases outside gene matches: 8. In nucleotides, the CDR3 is TGTGCCAGCAGCCCGAGGACTAGCGGGAGCGCCTACCAAGAGACCCAGTACTTC. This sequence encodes CASSPRTSGSAYQETQYF.

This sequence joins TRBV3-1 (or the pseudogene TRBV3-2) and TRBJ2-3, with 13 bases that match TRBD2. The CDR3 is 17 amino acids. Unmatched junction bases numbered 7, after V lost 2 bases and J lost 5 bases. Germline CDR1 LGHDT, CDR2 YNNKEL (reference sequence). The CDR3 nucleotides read TGTGCCAGCAGCCAATTCTGGACTAGCGGGAGTGTAGATACGCAGTATTTT. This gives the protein CASSQFWTSGSVDTQYF.

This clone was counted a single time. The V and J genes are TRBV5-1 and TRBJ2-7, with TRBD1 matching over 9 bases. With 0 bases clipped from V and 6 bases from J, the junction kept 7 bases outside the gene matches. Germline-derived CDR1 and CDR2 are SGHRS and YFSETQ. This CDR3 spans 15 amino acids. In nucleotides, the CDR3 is TGCGCCAGCAGCTTGGGGGACAGGGATAGCGGCGAGCAGTACTTC. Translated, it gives CASSLGDRDSGEQYF.

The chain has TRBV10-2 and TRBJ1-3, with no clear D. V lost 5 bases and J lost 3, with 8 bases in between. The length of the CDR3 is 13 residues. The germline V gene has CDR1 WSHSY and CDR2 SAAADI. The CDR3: CASSPGSGNTIYF. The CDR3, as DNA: TGCGCCAGCAGTCCTGGGAGTGGAAACACCATATATTTT.

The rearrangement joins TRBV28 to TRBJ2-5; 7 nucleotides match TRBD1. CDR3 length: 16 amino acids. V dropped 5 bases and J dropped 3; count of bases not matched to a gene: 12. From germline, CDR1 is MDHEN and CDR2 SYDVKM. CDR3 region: CASSLSFGQGEETQYF. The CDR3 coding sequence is TGTGCCAGCAGTCTCTCCTTCGGGCAGGGGGAAGAGACCCAGTACTTC.

Here the CDR3 DNA reads TGTGCCAGTTCTCAAAATGACAGGGTGATGTACGCCCCGAGTGAAAAACTGTTTTTT. Translation gives CASSQNDRVMYAPSEKLFF. The rearrangement joins TRBV2 to TRBJ1-4, with 7 positions matching TRBD1. The germline V gene encodes CDR1 SNHLY and CDR2 FYNNEI. V lost 9 bases, J lost 7 bases, and 26 bases stayed unmatched. There are 19 residues in the CDR3.

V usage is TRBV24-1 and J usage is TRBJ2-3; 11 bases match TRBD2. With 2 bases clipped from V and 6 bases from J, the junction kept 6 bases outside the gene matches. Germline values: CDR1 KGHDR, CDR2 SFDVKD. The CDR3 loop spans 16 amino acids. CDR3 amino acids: CATSDSGLAVTDTQYF. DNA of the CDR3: TGTGCCACCAGTGATTCGGGACTAGCGGTTACCGATACGCAGTATTTT.